The sequence of this T cell receptor (beta chain) was determined in a study of CD8+ T cells in alopecia areata. Of note for this clone: Antigen: not known.

Treatment of the sample: oral pan-JAK inhibitor, 5-10 mg twice daily. The authors extracted RNA and reverse transcribed it into cDNA as the sequencing template. Using immunoSEQ multiplex PCR, the repertoire was profiled, and TCRdb retains in-frame clones only, with some absent. In the table there are roughly 110,000 clones, 56% of which are singletons. The V gene's germline CDR1 is SGHTA and CDR2 FQGNSA. Deletions cut 1 base from V and 3 bases from J, with 10 bases between. This CDR3 region has 15 residues. Study-wide points: Many expanded lesional clones persisted during tofacitinib (in both scalp and blood). Normal-skin resident alphabeta T cells also appear among scalp sample sequences. Significant decreases in scalp clonality and expanded CD8+ clones followed tofacitinib treatment. Higher clonality than in normal scalp was seen in lesional scalp, especially alopecia totalis/universalis.

The rearrangement joins TRBV7-2 to TRBJ2-1; D is possibly TRBD1 (5 bases). The input for sequencing was CD4+ T cells sorted from blood, taken at week 24, from a patient treated with tofacitinib. The clonotype was recovered from a human donor with alopecia areata. The CDR3 bases are TGTGCCAGCAGCTTAGAGGGGAAGTTCTACAATGAGCAGTTCTTC. Translating it yields CASSLEGKFYNEQFF.